A single sample is the source of the 26 T cell receptor beta chains below, sequenced in a study of cytomegalovirus exposure and HLA in healthy donors. The PCR contained 60 Vbeta and 13 Jbeta primers. The data were produced by immunoSEQ multiplex PCR, yet TCRdb's version contains in-frame clones alone and is incomplete. The sample carries tens of thousands of clones, approximately 76% recorded once. Material for sequencing was PBMCs. Receptors originate from a man aged 45 to 65 in good health and CMV-seronegative.

The rearrangement uses TRBV9 and TRBJ2-1; 12 nucleotides match TRBD2. The J segment lost 10 bases and the V segment lost 4 bases, leaving 9 bases of the junction unmatched. This CDR3 is built from 15 residues. The V gene's germline CDR1 is SGDLS and CDR2 YYNGEE. The CDR3 DNA sequence: TGTGCCAGCAGCCTCCTTCCCCTAGCGGGGGGGGAGCAGTTCTTC. It is translated as CASSLLPLAGGEQFF.

The V gene is TRBV9, the J gene TRBJ1-6; D ambiguous. Germline V gene sequence: CDR1 SGDLS, CDR2 YYNGEE. The CDR3 has 13 amino acids. The germline V and J ends were trimmed by 4 bases and 10 bases, with 12 bases remaining between them. CDR3 in DNA: TGTGCCAGCAGCCCGACGAGGTTCTCACCCCTCCACTTT. Translation gives CASSPTRFSPLHF.

The genes are TRBV30 and TRBJ2-7; possibly TRBD1 for D (6 bases). Germline assignment: CDR1 GTSNPN and CDR2 SVGIG (reference sequence). This CDR3 is built from 14 residues. The V end lost 0 bases, the J end lost 2 bases, and 11 bases lay between the germline ends. The CDR3 region is CAWSVGAGAYEQYF. The CDR3 bases are TGTGCCTGGAGTGTAGGGGCAGGGGCCTACGAGCAGTACTTC.

This sequence joins TRBV4-1 and TRBJ2-5; D not resolved. With 1 base removed from V and 5 bases from J, the gap between germline ends came to 11 bases. The CDR3 contains 14 residues. Germline V gene sequence: CDR1 MGHRA, CDR2 YSYEKL. The CDR3 coding sequence is TGCGCCAGCAGCCAAGGGTACGGGTATGAGACCCAGTACTTC. It codes for CASSQGYGYETQYF.

The chain uses TRBV5-5 and TRBJ1-2; maybe TRBD1 (6 bases). CDR3 length equals 11 residues. Germline CDR1 and CDR2: SGHKS and YYEKEE (reference sequence). Trimming stripped 6 bases from V and 13 bases from J, with 16 bases between. For the CDR3, the DNA is TGTGCCAGCACCCGGGGGGGGCAGTCCACCTTC. This codes for CASTRGGQSTF.

This chain uses TRBV9 with TRBJ2-5; the match to TRBD2 covers 10 bases. Germline-derived CDR1 and CDR2 are SGDLS and YYNGEE. The V gene end was trimmed by 4 bases and the J gene end by 2 bases; junction bases not matched to a gene: 8. This CDR3 contains 16 residues. As DNA, the CDR3 is TGTGCCAGCAGCATCTCTAGCGGGGGCCGACAAGAGACCCAGTACTTC. Protein sequence: CASSISSGGRQETQYF.

The gene calls are TRBV27 and TRBJ2-5; D perhaps matches TRBD1 (6 bases). The germline V gene has CDR1 MNHEY and CDR2 SMNVEV (reference sequence). Deletions cut 5 bases from V and 9 bases from J, with 16 bases between. This CDR3 has 13 residues. The CDR3 DNA sequence: TGTGCCAGCAGTGCGCAACAGGGACGGGCCCAGTACTTC. Its translation: CASSAQQGRAQYF.

There are a few counts of this clone. V is TRBV5-1 and J is TRBJ2-2; TRBD1 matches at 7 bases. The V segment lost 4 bases and the J segment 2 bases; nucleotides outside the gene matches: 8. Germline assignment: CDR1 SGHRS and CDR2 YFSETQ. The CDR3 has 16 amino acids. CDR3 nucleotides: TGCGCCAGCAGCATTGGGACAGCGACCAACACCGGGGAGCTGTTTTTT. Translating gives CASSIGTATNTGELFF.

This rearrangement joins TRBV5-1 to TRBJ1-4, with D uncertain. Trimming shortened V by 4 bases and J by 2 bases, and 9 bases separated the two germline ends. From germline, CDR1 is SGHRS and CDR2 YFSETQ. The CDR3 totals 14 residues. The CDR3 nucleotides read TGCGCCAGCAGCGTGCCCGGGACTAATGAAAAACTGTTTTTT. This gives the protein CASSVPGTNEKLFF.

The V and J genes are TRBV19 and TRBJ1-1; perhaps TRBD1 as D (5 bases). Germline values: CDR1 LNHDA, CDR2 SQIVND (reference sequence). Trimming shortened V by 3 bases and J by 7 bases, and 9 bases separated the two germline ends. The CDR3 contains 12 residues. CDR3 DNA sequence: TGTGCCAGTAGTATTAGACAGAATGAAGCTTTCTTT. Its translation: CASSIRQNEAFF.

This clone was counted between two and nine times. The J gene is TRBJ2-7, the V gene TRBV19, with D possibly being TRBD2 (7 bases). Trimming left V 4 bases short and J 0 bases short, with 22 bases between. CDR3 length: 18 residues. Germline V gives CDR1 LNHDA, CDR2 SQIVND (reference sequence). The CDR3 sequence is CASSTDDDGGPYSYEQYF. The CDR3 DNA reads TGTGCCAGTAGTACCGACGATGACGGGGGGCCTTACTCCTACGAGCAGTACTTC.

The CDR3 loop reads CASNQARAYEQYF. The CDR3 DNA sequence: TGTGCCAGCAACCAGGCGAGGGCCTACGAGCAGTACTTC. The J gene is TRBJ2-7, the V gene TRBV7-8; a weak D match, TRBD2 (5 bases). Between the trimmed V and J ends, which lost 7 bases and 2 bases, there was a span of 12 bases. Germline V lookup: CDR1 SGHVS, CDR2 FQNEAQ. The CDR3 is 13 residues long.

This clone was counted only a few times. The J gene is TRBJ2-3, the V gene TRBV15; 8 nucleotides agree with TRBD1. The germline V gene has CDR1 LNHNV and CDR2 YYDKDF (reference sequence). The CDR3 loop spans 18 amino acids. V lost 3 bases, J lost 6 bases, and 17 bases stayed unmatched. The CDR3 bases are TGTGCCACCAGCAGGGATCTACACGGTGCAGGGGGCAGCGATACGCAGTATTTT. Amino acid sequence: CATSRDLHGAGGSDTQYF. The whole variable domain, filled in from reference TRBV15 and TRBJ2-3, reads DAMVIQNPRYQVTQFGKPVTLSCSQTLNHNVMYWYQQKSSQAPKLLFHYYDKDFNNEADTPDNFQSRRPNTSFCFLDIRSPGLGDTAMYLCATSRDLHGAGGSDTQYFGPGTRLTVL.

This clone rates as medium-sized. The chain links TRBV5-1 to TRBJ1-2; D gene unclear. The germline V gene has CDR1 SGHRS and CDR2 YFSETQ. The CDR3 totals 15 residues. Trimming took off 0 bases at V and 4 bases at J, with 13 bases between the two ends. The chain's CDR3 is CASSLEQANVYGYTF. Here the CDR3 DNA reads TGCGCCAGCAGCTTGGAGCAGGCCAACGTCTATGGCTACACCTTC.

V gene TRBV7-2 combines with J gene TRBJ1-3; 10 bases align to TRBD1. The CDR3 consists of 16 residues. V dropped 5 bases and J dropped 5; count of bases not matched to a gene: 9. Germline V gene sequence: CDR1 SGHTA, CDR2 FQGNSA. In DNA form, the CDR3 reads TGTGCCAGCAGCCGATACGGGACAGGGGAACGAAACACCATATATTTT. Translated: CASSRYGTGERNTIYF.

The CDR3 nucleotides read TGCAGCGTTAGTGGGGGGGTCGGGGGCAATCAGCCCCAGCATTTT. It specifies CSVSGGVGGNQPQHF. The V call is TRBV29-1, the J call TRBJ1-5, with D maybe TRBD1 (5 bases). The CDR3 covers 15 residues. The germline gives CDR1 SQVTM, CDR2 ANQGSEA. V gave up 5 bases and J gave up 2 bases, with 16 bases separating them.

A remark on this clone: At one end, the junction sequence differs from germline, possibly due to a read error. The J gene is TRBJ1-4, the V gene TRBV7-9; 7 bases map to TRBD1. CDR1 and CDR2 from the germline V gene are SEHNR and FQNEAQ (reference sequence). This CDR3 region has 16 residues. The CDR3 DNA reads as TGTTCCAGCAGCATCCCAGGGGGAGGAGATAATGAAAAACTGTTTTTT. This encodes CSSSIPGGGDNEKLFF.

This clone appeared a single time. The chain is built from TRBV7-2 and TRBJ2-5, with 8 bases fitting TRBD2. Per the germline V gene, CDR1 is SGHTA and CDR2 is FQGNSA. The CDR3 consists of 14 residues. J lost 5 bases, V lost 5 bases, and 7 bases had no gene match. The CDR3 reads CASSRPGGVETQYF. The CDR3 DNA sequence: TGTGCCAGCAGCCGTCCGGGGGGGGTGGAGACCCAGTACTTC.

The chain joins TRBV30 to TRBJ1-5; possibly TRBD1 for D (5 bases). The germline V and J ends were trimmed by 3 bases and 2 bases, with 20 bases remaining between them. The germline V gene encodes CDR1 GTSNPN and CDR2 SVGIG (reference sequence). The CDR3 covers 17 residues. The CDR3 nucleotides are TGTGCCTGGAGGGGGCCTACGAGGACCAGGGGCAATCAGCCCCAGCATTTT. Translation: CAWRGPTRTRGNQPQHF.

This clone has only a few counts. The chain has TRBV9 and TRBJ1-2; D is perhaps TRBD1 (5 bases). The germline V and J ends were trimmed by 4 bases and 2 bases, with 18 bases remaining between them. The germline V gene encodes CDR1 SGDLS and CDR2 YYNGEE. This CDR3 is built from 16 residues. CDR3 DNA: TGTGCCAGCAGCATTAGTCGGCAGGGATGGAACTATGGCTACACCTTC. Residues: CASSISRQGWNYGYTF.

The chain employs TRBV2 and TRBJ1-5; D is unclear. The ends were cut back, 9 bases at V and 7 bases at J, with 31 bases in the middle. The CDR3 length is 18 residues. Germline CDR1 SNHLY, CDR2 FYNNEI. The CDR3 reads CASSHVKDGVLTSQPQHF. As DNA, the CDR3 is TGTGCCAGTTCCCACGTAAAAGATGGTGTCTTGACTTCGCAGCCCCAGCATTTT.

This chain connects TRBV5-4 to TRBJ2-7, with D tentatively TRBD1 (5 bases). CDR1 is SGHNT, CDR2 YYREEE, per germline (reference sequence). CDR3 size: 13 residues. The V end was cut by 0 bases, the J end by 5 bases, with 9 bases between. The DNA for the CDR3 is TGTGCCAGCAGCTTGGAGCGACAGCACGAGCAGTACTTC. Amino acid sequence: CASSLERQHEQYF. The full variable domain, with the rest looked up from reference TRBV5-4 and TRBJ2-7, is ETGVTQSPTHLIKTRGQQVTLRCSSQSGHNTVSWYQQALGQGPQFIFQYYREEENGRGNFPPRFSGLQFPNYSSELNVNALELDDSALYLCASSLERQHEQYFGPGTRLTVT.

The chain recombines TRBV6-6 with TRBJ2-2, with a tentative D call TRBD2 (6 bases). The CDR3 runs to 13 residues. Germline assignment: CDR1 MNHNY and CDR2 SVGAGI (reference sequence). V dropped 8 bases and J dropped 1 base, with 8 bases sitting between them. CDR3 bases: TGTGCCAGCGGAGCGGGGAACACCGGGGAGCTGTTTTTT. It encodes CASGAGNTGELFF.

This clone is labeled medium-sized. J is TRBJ1-2 and V is TRBV5-6, with D perhaps matching TRBD1 (6 bases). This CDR3 is built from 13 residues. Germline assignment: CDR1 SGHDT and CDR2 YYEEEE. Trimming cost V 0 bases and J 8 bases, with 11 bases left between them. CDR3 in amino acids: CASSLVTGPGYTF. In DNA form, the CDR3 reads TGTGCCAGCAGCTTGGTAACAGGGCCCGGCTACACCTTC.

The gene calls are TRBV5-4 and TRBJ1-2; 7 bases are shared with TRBD1. Per the germline V gene, CDR1 is SGHNT and CDR2 is YYREEE (reference sequence). This CDR3 comprises 13 residues. J was trimmed by 4 bases and V by 4 bases; bases with no gene match: 4. CDR3 DNA: TGTGCCAGCAGCGCGGACAGGACCTATGGCTACACCTTC. Amino acids: CASSADRTYGYTF.

The chain couples TRBV9 to TRBJ2-6; 8 bases are a match to TRBD1. The V and J ends lost 3 bases and 1 base, in that order; junction bases with no gene match: 9. The germline CDR1 and CDR2 sequences are SGDLS and YYNGEE. The CDR3 consists of 18 residues. CDR3 residues: CASSETGQGASGANVLTF. The CDR3 bases are TGTGCCAGCAGCGAGACCGGACAGGGAGCATCTGGGGCCAACGTCCTGACTTTC. Full variable domain (missing parts from reference TRBV9 and TRBJ2-6): DSGVTQTPKHLITATGQRVTLRCSPRSGDLSVYWYQQSLDQGLQFLIQYYNGEERAKGNILERFSAQQFPDLHSELNLSSLELGDSALYFCASSETGQGASGANVLTFGAGSRLTVL.